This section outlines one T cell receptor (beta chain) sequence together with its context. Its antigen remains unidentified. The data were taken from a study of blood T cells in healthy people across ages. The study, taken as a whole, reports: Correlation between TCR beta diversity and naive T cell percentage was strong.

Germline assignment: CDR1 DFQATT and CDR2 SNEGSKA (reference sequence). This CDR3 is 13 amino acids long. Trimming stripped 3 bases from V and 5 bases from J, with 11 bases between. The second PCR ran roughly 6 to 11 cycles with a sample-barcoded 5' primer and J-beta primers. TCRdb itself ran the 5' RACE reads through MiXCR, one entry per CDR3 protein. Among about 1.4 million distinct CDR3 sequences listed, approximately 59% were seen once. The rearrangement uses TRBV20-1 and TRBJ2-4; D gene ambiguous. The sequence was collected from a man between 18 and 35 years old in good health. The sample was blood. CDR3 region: CSASQLNQNIQYF. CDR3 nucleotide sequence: TGCAGTGCTAGCCAGCTAAATCAAAACATTCAGTACTTC.